One and the same sample provided the 23 T cell receptor beta chains below, sequenced in a study of blood T cell repertoires in COVID-19. Assay: immunoSEQ multiplex PCR; the TCRdb copy retains only in-frame clones and omits some. The sample lists roughly 100,000 clones, roughly 84% occurring once. Sequencing was performed on peripheral blood. The receptor source for this set is a human donor in a cohort sampled during active COVID-19.

The V and J genes are TRBV29-1 and TRBJ2-7; D might be TRBD2 (6 bases). Trimming removed 6 bases from V and 3 bases from J, with 9 bases in between. This CDR3 has 11 residues. CDR1 and CDR2 from the germline V gene are SQVTM and ANQGSEA. The CDR3 nucleotides read TGCAGCGTAGCCGGGAGCTACGAGCAGTACTTC. This translates into CSVAGSYEQYF.

This chain uses TRBV6-6 with TRBJ2-5; 8 bases map to TRBD1. V was clipped by 4 bases and J by 2 bases; unmatched bases: 3. Germline lookup yields CDR1 MNHNY and CDR2 SVGAGI (reference sequence). The CDR3 covers 14 residues. CDR3 amino acids: CASSFGTGQETQYF. CDR3 sequence (DNA): TGTGCCAGCAGTTTCGGGACAGGACAAGAGACCCAGTACTTC.

The chain is built from TRBV6-2 or TRBV6-3 and TRBJ1-1, with no clear D. Trimming removed 4 bases from V and 3 bases from J, with 9 bases in between. CDR3 length: 13 amino acids. The germline V gene has CDR1 MNHEY and CDR2 SVGEGT. The CDR3, as DNA: TGTGCCAGCAGTTTGACCGGGTACACTGAAGCTTTCTTT. Its translation: CASSLTGYTEAFF.

This rearrangement joins TRBV3-1 (or the pseudogene TRBV3-2) to TRBJ2-1; D may be TRBD2 (6 bases). The ends were cut back, 1 base at V and 5 bases at J, with 24 bases in the middle. Germline V gene data show CDR1 as LGHDT and CDR2 as YNNKEL (reference sequence). This CDR3 comprises 19 residues. The CDR3 DNA follows: TGTGCCAGCAGCCAAGTAGGGGCTATTGGGACTTCCGCTAACAATGAGCAGTTCTTC. Translated: CASSQVGAIGTSANNEQFF.

The chain recombines TRBV7-9 with TRBJ1-5; D remains ambiguous. This CDR3 has 12 residues. V dropped 5 bases and J dropped 4 bases, with 6 bases sitting between them. CDR1 and CDR2 from the germline V gene are SEHNR and FQNEAQ (reference sequence). The CDR3 sequence: CASSPLNQPQHF. Here the CDR3 DNA reads TGTGCCAGCAGCCCCTTGAATCAGCCCCAGCATTTT.

Turning to this clone: This sample includes further DNA sequences coding for the same CDR3. V gene TRBV6-5 combines with J gene TRBJ2-3, with TRBD2 identical over 14 bases. Germline V lookup: CDR1 MNHEY, CDR2 SVGAGI. The CDR3 covers 15 residues. Unmatched junction bases numbered 2, after V lost 6 bases and J lost 3 bases. This CDR3 is CASRRLAGGTDTQYF. The CDR3, as DNA: TGTGCCAGCAGACGACTAGCGGGGGGGACAGATACGCAGTATTTT.

The chain uses TRBV5-1 and TRBJ2-1; TRBD2 agrees at 10 bases. Germline V gene sequence: CDR1 SGHRS, CDR2 YFSETQ. The V segment lost 0 bases and the J segment 7 bases; nucleotides outside the gene matches: 7. The CDR3 spans 16 residues. The CDR3 reads CASSLAGSGGQNEQFF. The CDR3, as DNA: TGCGCCAGCAGCTTGGCAGGTAGCGGGGGGCAAAATGAGCAGTTCTTC.

This chain uses TRBV6-1 with TRBJ1-1; D call uncertain. This CDR3 has 13 amino acids. V was pared by 2 bases and J by 4 bases, with 8 bases between. CDR1 is MNHNS and CDR2 is SASEGT in the germline V gene. The CDR3, as DNA: TGTGCCAGCAGTGAATTATCTTTCACTGAAGCTTTCTTT. Translation: CASSELSFTEAFF.

This CDR3 reads CASGFLRFEQFF. DNA of the CDR3: TGTGCCAGCGGATTTTTGCGGTTTGAGCAGTTCTTC. The gene calls are TRBV12-3 or TRBV12-4 and TRBJ2-1; D not resolved. The V gene lost 8 bases and the J gene lost 9 bases, with 14 bases spanning the gap. CDR3 length equals 12 residues.

The V call is TRBV3-1 (or the pseudogene TRBV3-2), the J call TRBJ1-1; 8 nucleotides match TRBD1. V shed 3 bases and J 6 bases; nucleotides not matched to a gene: 3. Germline CDR1 and CDR2: LGHDT and YNNKEL (reference sequence). The CDR3 extends over 13 amino acids. This CDR3 is CASSHTGGAEAFF. The CDR3 DNA is TGTGCCAGCAGCCACACAGGGGGAGCTGAAGCTTTCTTT.

The V gene is TRBV2, the J gene TRBJ2-4; no definite D call. The CDR3 totals 13 residues. Germline V gives CDR1 SNHLY, CDR2 FYNNEI. Between the trimmed V and J ends, which lost 4 bases and 4 bases, there was a span of 8 bases. CDR3 in amino acids: CASSGWAKNIQYF. The CDR3 DNA follows: TGTGCCAGCAGTGGTTGGGCTAAAAACATTCAGTACTTC.

The chain links TRBV6-6 to TRBJ2-1, with 7 bases identical to TRBD1. V was clipped by 5 bases and J by 1 base; unmatched bases: 11. The CDR3 spans 17 residues. The germline CDR1 and CDR2 sequences are MNHNY and SVGAGI (reference sequence). CDR3 sequence reads: CASSPRQGRRSYNEQFF. In DNA form, the CDR3 reads TGTGCCAGCAGTCCAAGACAGGGCCGAAGGTCCTACAATGAGCAGTTCTTC.

This chain uses TRBV7-2 with TRBJ1-2; D is possibly TRBD1 (6 bases). Germline V gene data show CDR1 as SGHTA and CDR2 as FQGNSA. Deletions cut 5 bases from V and 6 bases from J, with 16 bases between. The CDR3 covers 14 residues. In DNA form, the CDR3 reads TGTGCCAGCAGCACCTCGGGGACACATAATGGCTACACCTTC. Translated: CASSTSGTHNGYTF.

The rearrangement joins TRBV30 to TRBJ2-2, with D possibly TRBD1 on 7 matching bases. Germline CDR1 is GTSNPN and CDR2 is SVGIG (reference sequence). CDR3 size: 16 residues. Trimming took 2 bases from V and 0 from J, leaving 13 bases between them. CDR3 region: CAWSPGQRANTGELFF. For the CDR3, the DNA is TGTGCCTGGAGTCCGGGACAGCGGGCGAACACCGGGGAGCTGTTTTTT.

The CDR3 nucleotides are TGCGCCAGCAGCGTACCCGGGACAGGGGGCGATGAGCAGTTCTTC. It codes for CASSVPGTGGDEQFF. This chain uses TRBV5-1 with TRBJ2-1; 12 nucleotides align to TRBD1. Germline V CDR1 and CDR2: SGHRS, YFSETQ. V lost 4 bases and J lost 8; bases outside the gene matches: 7. This CDR3 is 15 amino acids long. Full variable domain (outside the CDR3, taken from reference TRBV5-1 and TRBJ2-1): KAGVTQTPRYLIKTRGQQVTLSCSPISGHRSVSWYQQTPGQGLQFLFEYFSETQRNKGNFPGRFSGRQFSNSRSEMNVSTLELGDSALYLCASSVPGTGGDEQFFGPGTRLTVL.

The rearrangement links TRBV3-1 (or the pseudogene TRBV3-2) to TRBJ2-7; 7 bases are a match to TRBD1. The ends lost 4 bases at V and 3 bases at J; junction bases unmatched: 3. The germline V gene has CDR1 LGHDT and CDR2 YNNKEL (reference sequence). The CDR3 covers 13 residues. Here the CDR3 reads CASSRTGDYEQYF. CDR3 coding DNA: TGTGCCAGCAGCCGGACAGGCGACTACGAGCAGTACTTC.

The V and J genes are TRBV2 and TRBJ1-2; TRBD1 agrees at 9 bases. Per germline, CDR1 SNHLY and CDR2 FYNNEI. V was pared by 7 bases and J by 5 bases, with 5 bases of the junction left unmatched. CDR3 length: 13 amino acids. CDR3 in DNA: TGTGCCAGCACTCGGGACAGGGAATATGGCTACACCTTC. Translation: CASTRDREYGYTF.

The genes are TRBV5-1 and TRBJ2-2; TRBD2 matches at 14 bases. CDR1 is SGHRS and CDR2 is YFSETQ in the germline V gene. The V segment lost 3 bases and the J segment 1 base; nucleotides outside the gene matches: 5. This CDR3 is built from 18 residues. DNA for the CDR3: TGCGCCAGCAGCTCCCGGACTAGCGGGGGGAAGAACACCGGGGAGCTGTTTTTT. It encodes CASSSRTSGGKNTGELFF.

V usage is TRBV7-3 and J usage is TRBJ1-1, with no clear D. The length of the CDR3 is 13 residues. CDR1 is SGHTA, CDR2 FQGTGA, per germline. The V and J ends lost 2 bases and 1 base respectively, with 5 bases between them. CDR3 DNA sequence: TGTGCCAGCAGCTTAGCGCGGAACACTGAAGCTTTCTTT. Translation: CASSLARNTEAFF. Based on the CDR3 plus reference TRBV7-3 and TRBJ1-1, the full variable domain is GAGVSQTPSNKVTEKGKYVELRCDPISGHTALYWYRQSLGQGPEFLIYFQGTGAADDSGLPNDRFFAVRPEGSVSTLKIQRTERGDSAVYLCASSLARNTEAFFGQGTRLTVV.

A few counts support this clone. This chain joins TRBV5-8 and TRBJ2-1; no clear D gene. V was clipped by 4 bases and J by 0 bases, with 14 bases between them. Looked up from germline, CDR1 is SGHTS and CDR2 is YDEGEE. The CDR3 totals 16 residues. CDR3 region: CASSPRLKSSYNEQFF. CDR3 nucleotide sequence: TGTGCCAGCAGCCCGCGCCTTAAGAGCTCCTACAATGAGCAGTTCTTC.

This clone was found a few times. This chain uses TRBV19 with TRBJ1-1; 9 bases fit TRBD1. The junction had 1 base not matched to a gene; V was cut back by 5 bases and J by 0 bases. The germline V gene encodes CDR1 LNHDA and CDR2 SQIVND (reference sequence). The CDR3 has 14 residues. CDR3 residues: CASSGDRVNTEAFF. The CDR3 DNA follows: TGTGCCAGTAGTGGGGACAGGGTGAACACTGAAGCTTTCTTT.

This clone was counted only a few times. V and J are TRBV2 and TRBJ1-5, with D maybe TRBD1 (5 bases). The CDR3 is 14 residues long. Trimming shortened V by 3 bases and J by 11 bases, and 17 bases separated the two germline ends. Per the germline V gene, CDR1 is SNHLY and CDR2 is FYNNEI. The CDR3 DNA follows: TGTGCCAGCAGTGAGGACCGGGGGATGATGGCCCAGCATTTT. Translating it yields CASSEDRGMMAQHF.

This chain uses TRBV11-2 with TRBJ1-1, with a tentative D call TRBD1 (5 bases). The V end was cut by 6 bases, the J end by 4 bases, with 15 bases between. This CDR3 contains 14 residues. The germline V gene has CDR1 SGHAT and CDR2 FQNNGV. The CDR3 DNA reads as TGTGCCAGCAGGTTGGCAGGGTCGGGCACTGAAGCTTTCTTT. The encoded protein is CASRLAGSGTEAFF.